The 18 T cell receptor beta chains below come from one sample, sequenced in a study of OX40 agonist ivuxolimab in advanced cancers. Library generation was performed with the immunoSEQ multiplex PCR assay. In its TCRdb copy, this immuneACCESS table keeps in-frame sequences only and misses some clones. Where compared with another copy, unresolved V genes explain less than half of these, and the others have no known cause. A total of under 25,000 clones appear in this sample, just over 85% of them only once. About 14% of the sample is held by the ten biggest clonotypes. The sequences come from CD4+ or CD8+ T cells sorted from blood, collected in a trial of the OX40 agonist ivuxolimab. The receptor source for this set is an adult with an advanced solid tumor such as melanoma, head and neck, liver or kidney cancer.

The V and J genes are TRBV12-1 and TRBJ2-1; the table's TRBD2 call for D was not verified on the DNA. TRBV12-1 is a pseudogene segment. CDR3 length: 15 amino acids. The CDR3 reads CASSSQRSSYNEQFF. The CDR3 DNA follows: TGTGCCAGCAGCTCCCAAAGGAGCTCCTACAATGAGCAGTTCTTC.

This chain uses TRBV19 with TRBJ1-2; D unresolved. V lost 2 bases and J lost 2, with 6 bases in between. CDR1 and CDR2 from the germline V gene are LNHDA and SQIVND (reference sequence). The CDR3 totals 13 residues. CDR3 DNA sequence: TGTGCCAGTAGTATACCCTCGAACTATGGCTACACCTTC. It translates to CASSIPSNYGYTF.

The chain employs TRBV5-4 and TRBJ1-6; tentatively, D is TRBD1 (5 bases). The V gene lost 0 bases and the J gene lost 7 bases, with 17 bases spanning the gap. The germline V gene has CDR1 SGHNT and CDR2 YYREEE (reference sequence). The CDR3 covers 17 residues. CDR3 DNA: TGTGCCAGCAGCTTGGGCCGACTGGGGCACCGCAATTCACCCCTCCACTTT. Its translation is CASSLGRLGHRNSPLHF.

V is TRBV27 and J is TRBJ2-7; TRBD2 agrees at 8 bases. The CDR3 loop spans 16 amino acids. Germline V gene data show CDR1 as MNHEY and CDR2 as SMNVEV (reference sequence). J gave up 3 bases and V 10 bases, and 17 bases lay outside the gene matches. CDR3 residues: CATSKSGREVFYEQYF. The DNA of the CDR3 is TGTGCCACTTCCAAGTCGGGGCGGGAGGTCTTCTACGAGCAGTACTTC.

The CDR3 is CATGQGSNEAFF. The CDR3 DNA reads TGTGCCACCGGACAGGGTAGTAATGAAGCTTTCTTT. The chain joins TRBV10-3 to TRBJ1-1; 8 bases map to TRBD1. Looked up from germline, CDR1 is ENHRY and CDR2 is SYGVKD. The CDR3 covers 12 residues. The J segment lost 7 bases and the V segment lost 10 bases, leaving 8 bases of the junction unmatched.

This clone was detected only a few times. Written as DNA, the CDR3 is TGTGCCATCAGTGAGGCGGGAACTGAAGCTTTCTTT. This sequence encodes CAISEAGTEAFF. The V call is TRBV10-3, the J call TRBJ1-1; no clear D. The CDR3 length is 12 residues. CDR1 and CDR2 from the germline V gene are ENHRY and SYGVKD. V lost 2 bases, J lost 5 bases, and 6 bases lay in between.

This chain connects TRBV11-2 to TRBJ1-6; maybe TRBD1 (6 bases). Germline CDR1 is SGHAT and CDR2 is FQNNGV. This CDR3 has 15 residues. Trimming left V 5 bases short and J 8 bases short, with 16 bases between. CDR3 region: CASSPSAGAHSPLHF. The DNA of the CDR3 is TGTGCCAGCAGCCCTAGCGCAGGGGCTCATTCACCCCTCCACTTT.

This clone appeared a single time. The chain employs TRBV6-4 and TRBJ2-7; tentative D call: TRBD2 (6 bases). Trimming took 11 bases from V and 2 from J, leaving 19 bases between them. This CDR3 is built from 14 residues. Germline lookup yields CDR1 MRHNA and CDR2 SNTAGT. CDR3 coding DNA: TGTGCCGGAGACCCTGGGAGGTACCCCTACGAGCAGTACTTC. This translates into CAGDPGRYPYEQYF.

The chain links TRBV7-6 to TRBJ1-3; D is unclear. This CDR3 has 17 residues. With 4 bases removed from V and 2 bases from J, the gap between germline ends came to 18 bases. The V gene's germline CDR1 is SGHVS and CDR2 FNYEAQ. Here the CDR3 reads CASSSGPAGYTGNTIYF. In DNA form, the CDR3 reads TGTGCCAGCAGCTCCGGCCCGGCAGGTTACACTGGAAACACCATATATTTT.

This chain uses TRBV29-1 with TRBJ2-4, with D possibly TRBD1 on 6 matching bases. With 5 bases removed from V and 4 bases from J, the gap between germline ends came to 9 bases. Germline V gives CDR1 SQVTM, CDR2 ANQGSEA. The CDR3 runs to 12 residues. In DNA, the CDR3 is TGCAGCGTTCTCGGACAGAAAAACATTCAGTACTTC. Its translation: CSVLGQKNIQYF.

Points on this clone: One end of the junction fails to match germline, which may point to a read error. The rearrangement links TRBV5-1 to TRBJ1-1; the match to TRBD1 covers 9 bases. This CDR3 comprises 16 residues. Looked up from germline, CDR1 is SGHRS and CDR2 is YFSETQ. In DNA form, the CDR3 reads TGCGCCAGCAGCTGGAATATTGGGACAGGGAACGCTGAAGCTTTCTTT. It is translated as CASSWNIGTGNAEAFF.

Details on this clone: The sample has other DNA sequences that encode this CDR3 too. The gene calls are TRBV19 and TRBJ2-1; D is unresolved. V was pared by 1 base and J by 0 bases, with 7 bases between. CDR1 is LNHDA and CDR2 is SQIVND in the germline V gene (reference sequence). The CDR3 loop spans 15 amino acids. In DNA form, the CDR3 reads TGTGCCAGTAGTATAGGACCGAGCTCCTACAATGAGCAGTTCTTC. Translation gives CASSIGPSSYNEQFF.

Turning to this clone: A far larger clone is just one base off, so this is likely a read error. The same CDR3 can be traced to other DNA sequences in this sample. The CDR3, as DNA: TGCGCCAGCAGCCAAGATCGGGGCTCTGGAAACACCATATATTTT. Encoded protein: CASSQDRGSGNTIYF. This chain connects TRBV4-1 to TRBJ1-3; no definite D call. This CDR3 spans 15 amino acids. Germline loops: CDR1 MGHRA, CDR2 YSYEKL. Trimming stripped 0 bases from V and 0 bases from J, with 6 bases between.

The chain is built from TRBV14 and TRBJ2-7, with D hard to call. Trimming removed 0 bases at V and 2 bases at J, with 14 bases between. The CDR3 has 16 amino acids. CDR1 is SGHDN and CDR2 is FVKESK in the germline V gene. This CDR3 is CASSQDYGPRTYEQYF. The DNA for the CDR3 is TGTGCCAGCAGCCAAGATTACGGCCCGCGAACCTACGAGCAGTACTTC. Looking up the rest from reference TRBV14 and TRBJ2-7 gives the full variable domain: EAGVTQFPSHSVIEKGQTVTLRCDPISGHDNLYWYRRVMGKEIKFLLHFVKESKQDESGMPNNRFLAERTGGTYSTLKVQPAELEDSGVYFCASSQDYGPRTYEQYFGPGTRLTVT.

The chain combines TRBV28 with TRBJ1-2; D is unclear. CDR1 and CDR2 from the germline V gene are MDHEN and SYDVKM. V shed 4 bases and J shed 1 base, with 19 bases lying between them. This CDR3 is 17 amino acids long. Written as DNA, the CDR3 is TGTGCCAGCAGTTACTCGTCTGGCTCCGGTGTTAACTATGGCTACACCTTC. It yields the protein CASSYSSGSGVNYGYTF.

The gene calls are TRBV19 and TRBJ1-1; D possibly corresponds to TRBD1 (5 bases). The CDR3 is 10 amino acids. V lost 8 bases and J 7 bases, leaving 8 bases between the germline ends. CDR1 is LNHDA and CDR2 is SQIVND in the germline V gene (reference sequence). The CDR3 loop is CASGADEAFF. DNA of the CDR3: TGTGCCAGTGGGGCCGATGAAGCTTTCTTT.

The chain uses TRBV7-2 and TRBJ1-6; perhaps TRBD1 as D (5 bases). Germline CDR1 reads SGHTA; CDR2 reads FQGNSA. V was clipped by 7 bases and J by 11 bases, with 18 bases between them. The CDR3 has 14 residues. CDR3 bases: TGTGCCAGCATCAAAAGGGGAGGAGTGACACCCCTCCACTTT. This codes for CASIKRGGVTPLHF.

The chain links TRBV5-1 to TRBJ2-1; TRBD2 matches 12 bases. J lost 4 bases, V lost 0 bases, and 8 bases had no gene match. Germline CDR1 and CDR2: SGHRS and YFSETQ. The CDR3 is made up of 18 amino acids. CDR3 bases: TGCGCCAGCAGCTTGGGACTAGCGGGAGAGTATGCATACAATGAGCAGTTCTTC. Its translation is CASSLGLAGEYAYNEQFF.